The 14 T cell receptor beta chains reported below all come from one sample, sequenced in a study of regulatory T cells in long-lasting Graves disease. Time point described: newly diagnosed GD, antithyroid drugs for less than 3 months. Isolated PBMC RNA provided the starting material for the TCR library. Arm-PCR of CDR3 regions and iRepertoire HTBI primers were used to build TCR beta libraries. TCRdb re-called the multiplex PCR reads with MiXCR, one entry per CDR3 protein. Among fewer than 650,000 distinct CDR3 sequences listed, about 16% were seen once. The sample was also linked to a second study, of T cells in Graves' hyperthyroidism and ophthalmopathy.

The sample was peripheral blood mononuclear cells (PBMCs), taken at new diagnosis, from a patient treated with antithyroid drugs. These receptors all stem from a man between 18 and 29 years old with Graves disease.

This clonotype was counted only a few times. The V call is TRBV30, the J call TRBJ2-3; D ambiguous. The CDR3 is made up of 13 amino acids. The germline V gene has CDR1 GTSNPN and CDR2 SVGIG (reference sequence). V lost 2 bases and J 4 bases, leaving 10 bases between the germline ends. CDR3 nucleotide sequence: TGTGCCTGGAGTCTTGGGGTTGCAGATACGCAGTATTTT. Its protein is CAWSLGVADTQYF.

This clonotype was recorded a few times. The chain employs TRBV12-3 or TRBV12-4 and TRBJ1-6, with TRBD1 identical over 7 bases. CDR3 size: 14 residues. J gave up 6 bases and V 5 bases, and 4 bases lay outside the gene matches. The CDR3 DNA reads as TGTGCCAGCAGTACAGGGGTCCCTAATTCACCCCTCCACTTT. It translates to CASSTGVPNSPLHF.

Ten or more counts support this clonotype. CDR3 sequence (DNA): TGTGCCAGCAGTGAACCACTAGCGGGACAAGAGACCCAGTACTTC. It yields the protein CASSEPLAGQETQYF. The rearrangement joins TRBV2 to TRBJ2-5, with 10 bases identical to TRBD2. J lost 2 bases, V lost 2 bases, and 2 bases had no gene match. This CDR3 contains 15 residues. The germline V gene has CDR1 SNHLY and CDR2 FYNNEI.

This clonotype was observed many times. V usage is TRBV24-1 and J usage is TRBJ1-5; a possible D gene is TRBD1 (5 bases). There are 15 residues in the CDR3. Trimming left V 0 bases short and J 3 bases short, with 8 bases between. CDR1 is KGHDR, CDR2 SFDVKD, per germline. DNA for the CDR3: TGTGCCACCAGTGATTTGCTCAGGGTCAATCAGCCCCAGCATTTT. Its protein product is CATSDLLRVNQPQHF.

This clonotype was recorded a few times. The genes are TRBV19 and TRBJ2-7; TRBD1 aligns across 8 bases. CDR1 is LNHDA, CDR2 SQIVND, per germline (reference sequence). V was clipped by 5 bases and J by 5 bases; unmatched bases: 5. This CDR3 comprises 13 residues. The CDR3 nucleotides read TGTGCCAGTAGTCTCAGGACAGGGCACGAGCAGTACTTC. It codes for CASSLRTGHEQYF. The full variable domain, rest sourced from reference TRBV19 and TRBJ2-7, is DGGITQSPKYLFRKEGQNVTLSCEQNLNHDAMYWYRQDPGQGLRLIYYSQIVNDFQKGDIAEGYSVSREKKESFPLTVTSAQKNPTAFYLCASSLRTGHEQYFGPGTRLTVT.

This clonotype occurred a few times. The chain links TRBV27 to TRBJ1-1, with TRBD1 as a possible D gene (6 bases). The V gene lost 2 bases and the J gene lost 0 bases, with 13 bases spanning the gap. This CDR3 comprises 16 residues. Germline values: CDR1 MNHEY, CDR2 SMNVEV (reference sequence). The CDR3, as DNA: TGTGCCAGCAGTTTAGCCGGGACACTAATGAACACTGAAGCTTTCTTT. It is translated as CASSLAGTLMNTEAFF.

V is TRBV5-4 and J is TRBJ2-3, with unresolved D. The J call may be mistaken, given a closer DNA end match to TRBJ2-7. In germline, CDR1 is SGHNT, CDR2 YYREEE (reference sequence). This CDR3 has 16 amino acids. CDR3 sequence reads: CASSLDPSSPGFEQYF. In DNA form, the CDR3 reads TGTGCCAGCAGCTTGGACCCGTCCTCCCCGGGCTTCGAGCAGTACTTC.

The table lists this clonotype with many counts. This chain connects TRBV28 to TRBJ2-5; a possible D gene is TRBD2 (5 bases). CDR1 is MDHEN, CDR2 SYDVKM, per germline. V was pared by 6 bases and J by 2 bases, with 16 bases between. The CDR3 spans 15 residues. The CDR3: CASSDFGEGQETQYF. Here the CDR3 DNA reads TGTGCCAGCAGCGATTTTGGTGAGGGACAAGAGACCCAGTACTTC.

The sample holds many counts of this clonotype. The rearrangement uses TRBV2 and TRBJ1-5; TRBD1 might be the D (5 bases). The CDR3 consists of 15 residues. Germline CDR1 reads SNHLY; CDR2 reads FYNNEI. Trimming pared 7 bases from V and 6 bases from J, leaving 19 bases between. The CDR3 region has the DNA TGTGCCAGCACCGGGGGGGAGGCTCTGGGTCAGCCCCAGCATTTT. Translated, it gives CASTGGEALGQPQHF. Filled out from reference TRBV2 and TRBJ1-5, the complete variable domain reads EPEVTQTPSHQVTQMGQEVILRCVPISNHLYFYWYRQILGQKVEFLVSFYNNEISEKSEIFDDQFSVERPDGSNFTLKIRSTKLEDSAMYFCASTGGEALGQPQHFGDGTRLSIL.

The chain employs TRBV10-3 and TRBJ2-7; 7 nucleotides match TRBD1. V lost 5 bases to trimming and J lost 9 bases; unmatched junction nucleotides: 16. Germline V gene data show CDR1 as ENHRY and CDR2 as SYGVKD. The CDR3 runs 15 residues. In nucleotides, the CDR3 is TGTGCCATCAGTCAGGGACAGCTCGCCAACTGCGGGCAGTACTTC. This sequence encodes CAISQGQLANCGQYF.

This clonotype has at least ten counts. This chain joins TRBV18 and TRBJ1-4; D gene uncertain. CDR3 size: 13 residues. The germline V gene encodes CDR1 KGHSH and CDR2 LQKENI. V was clipped by 5 bases and J by 7 bases, with 11 bases between them. The DNA of the CDR3 is TGTGCCAGCTCATCAGAGGAGGCTGAAAAACTGTTTTTT. Residues: CASSSEEAEKLFF. The entire variable domain, with the rest obtained from reference TRBV18 and TRBJ1-4, is as follows: NAGVMQNPRHLVRRRGQEARLRCSPMKGHSHVYWYRQLPEEGLKFMVYLQKENIIDESGMPKERFSAEFPKEGPSILRIQQVVRGDSAAYFCASSSEEAEKLFFGSGTQLSVL.

A note on this clonotype: It may be a read error: a sequence one base away is much more abundant. The rearrangement links TRBV28 to TRBJ2-3, with D maybe TRBD2 (6 bases). The CDR3 runs 13 residues. V shed 11 bases and J shed 3 bases, with 15 bases lying between them. Germline-derived CDR1 and CDR2 are MDHEN and SYDVKM. This CDR3 is CAGTPSGTDTQYF. CDR3 sequence (DNA): TGTGCCGGCACCCCAAGCGGGACAGATACGCAGTATTTT.

This clonotype came up many times. The CDR3 sequence: CSARDPAGSGETQYF. DNA of the CDR3: TGCAGTGCTAGAGATCCAGCGGGATCGGGAGAGACCCAGTACTTC. The gene calls are TRBV20-1 and TRBJ2-5; TRBD2 matches at 7 bases. The CDR3 runs to 15 residues. From germline, CDR1 is DFQATT and CDR2 SNEGSKA (reference sequence). V lost 0 bases to trimming and J lost 4 bases; unmatched junction nucleotides: 8.

This clonotype occurred many times. The chain couples TRBV28 to TRBJ1-1; no firm D call. The CDR3 contains 16 residues. Trimming pared 3 bases from V and 2 bases from J, leaving 16 bases between. The germline V gene has CDR1 MDHEN and CDR2 SYDVKM. For the CDR3, the DNA is TGTGCCAGCAGTTTTGATTTCGGGGAAACAAACACTGAAGCTTTCTTT. Translating gives CASSFDFGETNTEAFF.